The T cell receptor (beta chain) described here comes from a study of blood T cell repertoires in COVID-19 (dated by TCRdb to about 2020). Broadly, across the study: The collaborator samples originated in the United States, Italy and Spain and spanned the acute and convalescent phases of COVID-19. Sample metadata almost always included a de-identified subject ID, COVID-19 status, age in years and sex. HLA class I and class II types, where available, came from metadata supplied by the sample provider rather than from assay-based typing. The dataset comprised deeply sampled blood TCRbeta repertoires from subjects exposed to, actively infected with, or recovered from COVID-19. The repertoires were released in a freely available public database meant as a resource for research on the immune response to SARS-CoV-2. The samples were drawn from the first 160 participants of the ongoing ImmuneRACE study and from about 1,200 subjects provided by 6 global collaborators. The prospective study material was composed of cDNA or gDNA derived from T cells, B-cell-depleted T cells, or PBMCs. Points the paper makes about the study in general: How much clinical and demographic metadata was included differed by source and by participant, and the metadata was provided uncurated.

This clone has a handful of counts. This clone's antigen is unknown. There are no base qualities to consult, and no much larger clone falls within one base. CDR1 and CDR2 were assigned from the germline V gene as ENHRY and SYGVKD. The germline ends are 12 bases apart after V is trimmed by 5 bases and J by 7 bases. The CDR3 has 13 amino acids, counting the end cysteine and phenylalanine. Kept here is only the CDR3 DNA, which spans 39 bases and is read in frame from base 1. TCRbeta CDR3 regions were amplified from genomic DNA by means of the immunoSEQ Assay, a bias-controlled multiplex PCR. The original methods were these. Nucleated cell counts per sample were estimated from amplification of reference gene primers within the assay. Sequence reads were collapsed and filtered to measure the absolute abundance of every unique TCRbeta CDR3 rearrangement. For each sample, productive Simpson clonality was calculated by taking the square root of Simpson's diversity index across productive rearrangements. TCRdb mirrors the immuneACCESS table, restricted to in-frame sequences. Some clones are absent from its copies; in checked studies, under half trace to an unresolved V gene, and the reason for the others is unknown. The DNA was the basis for D and trimming; V, J and clone size are from that table. This sample holds approximately 150,000 clones; 75% to 85% were observed only once. 8.1% of the sample comes from the top ten.

One collaborating source in Seattle enrolled patients during active infection and followed them longitudinally through the course of disease. Collaborating institutions collected whole blood in K2EDTA tubes following their own protocols. For TCRbeta analysis, collaborator samples were shipped as frozen whole blood, as isolated PBMCs, or as DNA extracted from either sample type. The clonotype was recovered from a woman aged 60-75 years with COVID-19, enrolled during active disease. The material sequenced was peripheral blood. The V gene is TRBV10-3 and the J gene is TRBJ1-3; the best D guess is TRBD1, with 6 bases matching. The nucleotides read TGTGCCATCAGTTGGGACATTAAGAACACCATATATTTT. Its protein product is CAISWDIKNTIYF.